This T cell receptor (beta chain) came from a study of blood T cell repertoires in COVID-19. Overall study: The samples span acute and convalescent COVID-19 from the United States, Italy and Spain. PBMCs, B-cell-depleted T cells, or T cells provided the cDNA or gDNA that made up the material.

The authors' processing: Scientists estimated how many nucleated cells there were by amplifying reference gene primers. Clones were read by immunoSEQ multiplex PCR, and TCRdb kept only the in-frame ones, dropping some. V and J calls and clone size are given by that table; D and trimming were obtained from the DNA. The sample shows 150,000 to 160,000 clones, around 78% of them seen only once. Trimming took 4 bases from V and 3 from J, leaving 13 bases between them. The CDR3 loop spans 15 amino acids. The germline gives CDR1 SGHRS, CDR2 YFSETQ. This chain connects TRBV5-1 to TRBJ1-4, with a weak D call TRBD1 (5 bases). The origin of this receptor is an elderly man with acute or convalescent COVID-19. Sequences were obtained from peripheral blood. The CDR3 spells CASSTGLGANEKLFF. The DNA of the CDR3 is TGCGCCAGCAGCACGGGACTTGGGGCTAATGAAAAACTGTTTTTT.